Listed here is a single TCR beta chain. Its specificity is unknown. TCRdb keeps only in-frame clones here, not all; method: immunoSEQ multiplex PCR. The profile shows about 2.3 million clones, 92% of them singletons. CD4+ cells yielded CD45RA+ naive and CD45RA-negative memory subsets. The sample comes from a study of shared clonotypes between healthy human individuals. Germline V gene sequence: CDR1 LNHNV, CDR2 YYDKDF (reference sequence). The CDR3 consists of 16 residues. V lost 1 base and J lost 1, with 11 bases in between. Study-level results: Generation probabilities were higher for clonotypes shared across all four sorted-subset donors than for unshared ones. Naive CD4 clonotype sharing across several donors was 4.5% to 6%.

The specimen was naive CD4+ T cells from PBMCs. Subset: CD45RA+ positively selected. This TCR derives from a man between 18 and 29 years old in good health. Some clones in this sample may be carry-over from other donors' samples. J is TRBJ1-5 and V is TRBV15; D perhaps matches TRBD1 (6 bases). CDR3 bases: TGTGCCACCAGCAGAGGAGGGGGGTTAAGCAATCAGCCCCAGCATTTT. It specifies CATSRGGGLSNQPQHF.